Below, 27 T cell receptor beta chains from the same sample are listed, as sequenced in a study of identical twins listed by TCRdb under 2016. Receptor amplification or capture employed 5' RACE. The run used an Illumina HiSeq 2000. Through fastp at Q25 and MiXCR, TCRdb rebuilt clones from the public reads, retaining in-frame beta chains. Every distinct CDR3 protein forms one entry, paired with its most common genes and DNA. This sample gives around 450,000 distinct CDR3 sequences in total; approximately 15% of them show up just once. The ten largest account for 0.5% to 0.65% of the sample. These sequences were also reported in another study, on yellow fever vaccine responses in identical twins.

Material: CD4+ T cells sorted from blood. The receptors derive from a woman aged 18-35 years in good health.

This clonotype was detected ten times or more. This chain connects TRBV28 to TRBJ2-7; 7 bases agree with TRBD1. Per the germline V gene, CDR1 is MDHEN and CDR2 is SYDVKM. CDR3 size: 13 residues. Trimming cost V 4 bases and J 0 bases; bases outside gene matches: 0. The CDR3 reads CASSWDSSYEQYF. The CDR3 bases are TGTGCCAGCAGTTGGGACAGCTCCTACGAGCAGTACTTC. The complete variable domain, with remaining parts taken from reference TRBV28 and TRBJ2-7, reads DVKVTQSSRYLVKRTGEKVFLECVQDMDHENMFWYRQDPGLGLRLIYFSYDVKMKEKGDIPEGYSVSREKKERFSLILESASTNQTSMYLCASSWDSSYEQYFGPGTRLTVT.

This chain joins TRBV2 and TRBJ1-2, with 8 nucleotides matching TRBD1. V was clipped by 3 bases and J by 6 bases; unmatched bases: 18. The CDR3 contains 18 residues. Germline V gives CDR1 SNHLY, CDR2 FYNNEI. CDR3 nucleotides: TGTGCCAGCAGTGACAGGATAAGTGCAGGGGGCAGCAAAAATGGCTACACCTTC. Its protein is CASSDRISAGGSKNGYTF.

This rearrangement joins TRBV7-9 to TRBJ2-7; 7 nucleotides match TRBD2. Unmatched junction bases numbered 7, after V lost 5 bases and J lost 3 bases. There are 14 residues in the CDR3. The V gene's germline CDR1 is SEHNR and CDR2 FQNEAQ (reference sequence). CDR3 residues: CASSKEAGIYEQYF. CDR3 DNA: TGTGCCAGCAGCAAAGAAGCGGGAATCTACGAGCAGTACTTC.

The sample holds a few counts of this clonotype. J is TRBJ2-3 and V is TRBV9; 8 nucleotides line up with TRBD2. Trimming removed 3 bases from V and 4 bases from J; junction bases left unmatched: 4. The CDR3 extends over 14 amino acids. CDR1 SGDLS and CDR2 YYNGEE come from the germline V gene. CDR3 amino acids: CASSGGLVPDTQYF. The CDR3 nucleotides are TGTGCCAGCAGCGGGGGACTAGTCCCAGATACGCAGTATTTT.

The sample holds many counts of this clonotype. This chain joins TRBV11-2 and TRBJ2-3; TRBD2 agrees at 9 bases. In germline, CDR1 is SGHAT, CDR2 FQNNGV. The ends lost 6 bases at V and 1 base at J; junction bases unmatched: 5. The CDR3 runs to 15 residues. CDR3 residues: CASSPWTSGTDTQYF. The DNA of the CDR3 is TGTGCCAGCAGTCCATGGACTAGCGGCACAGATACGCAGTATTTT.

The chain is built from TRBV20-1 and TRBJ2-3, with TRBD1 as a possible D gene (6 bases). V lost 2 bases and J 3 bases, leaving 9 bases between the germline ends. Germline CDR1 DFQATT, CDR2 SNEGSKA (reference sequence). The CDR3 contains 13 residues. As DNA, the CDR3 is TGCAGTGCTAGACCCGGACAGACAGATACGCAGTATTTT. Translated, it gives CSARPGQTDTQYF.

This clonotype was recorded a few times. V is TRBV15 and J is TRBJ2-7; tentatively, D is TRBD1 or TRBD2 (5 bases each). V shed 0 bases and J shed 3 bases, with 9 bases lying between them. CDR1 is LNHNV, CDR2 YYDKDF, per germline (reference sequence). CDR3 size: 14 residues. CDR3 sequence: CATSRDLGDYEQYF. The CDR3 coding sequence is TGTGCCACCAGCAGAGATCTGGGGGACTACGAGCAGTACTTC.

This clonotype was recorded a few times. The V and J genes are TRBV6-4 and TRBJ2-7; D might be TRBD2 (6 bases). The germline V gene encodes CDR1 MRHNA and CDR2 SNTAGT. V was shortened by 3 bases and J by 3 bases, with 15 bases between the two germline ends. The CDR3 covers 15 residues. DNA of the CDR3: TGTGCCAGCAGTGATTTCCTAGCGCCCCTCTACGAGCAGTACTTC. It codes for CASSDFLAPLYEQYF.

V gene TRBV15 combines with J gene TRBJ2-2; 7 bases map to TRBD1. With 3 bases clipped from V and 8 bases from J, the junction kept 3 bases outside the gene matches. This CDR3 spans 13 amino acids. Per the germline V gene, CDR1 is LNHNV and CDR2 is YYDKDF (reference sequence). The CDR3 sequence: CATSSDRVGELFF. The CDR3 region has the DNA TGTGCCACCAGCAGCGACAGGGTTGGGGAGCTGTTTTTT. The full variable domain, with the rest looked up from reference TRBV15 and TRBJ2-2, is DAMVIQNPRYQVTQFGKPVTLSCSQTLNHNVMYWYQQKSSQAPKLLFHYYDKDFNNEADTPDNFQSRRPNTSFCFLDIRSPGLGDTAMYLCATSSDRVGELFFGEGSRLTVL.

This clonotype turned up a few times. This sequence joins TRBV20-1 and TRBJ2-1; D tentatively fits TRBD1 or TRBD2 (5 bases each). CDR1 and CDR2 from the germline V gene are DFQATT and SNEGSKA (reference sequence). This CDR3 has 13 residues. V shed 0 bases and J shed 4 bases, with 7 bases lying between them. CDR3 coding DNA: TGCAGTGCTAGAGAGGGGACGTACAATGAGCAGTTCTTC. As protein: CSAREGTYNEQFF.

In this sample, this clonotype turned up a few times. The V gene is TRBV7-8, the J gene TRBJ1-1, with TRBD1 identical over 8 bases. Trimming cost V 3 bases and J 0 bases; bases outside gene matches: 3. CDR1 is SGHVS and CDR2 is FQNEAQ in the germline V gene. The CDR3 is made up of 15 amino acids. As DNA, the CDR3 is TGTGCCAGCAGCTTGAGGGACAGGTTGAACACTGAAGCTTTCTTT. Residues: CASSLRDRLNTEAFF.

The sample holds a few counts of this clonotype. The CDR3 loop reads CASSVADTGGTDTQYF. CDR3 DNA sequence: TGTGCCAGCAGCGTAGCTGATACCGGGGGAACAGATACGCAGTATTTT. The rearrangement joins TRBV9 to TRBJ2-3; TRBD2 is a possible D gene (6 bases). Germline CDR1 is SGDLS and CDR2 is YYNGEE. V was cut by 0 bases and J by 3 bases, with 14 bases left in between. This CDR3 has 16 residues.

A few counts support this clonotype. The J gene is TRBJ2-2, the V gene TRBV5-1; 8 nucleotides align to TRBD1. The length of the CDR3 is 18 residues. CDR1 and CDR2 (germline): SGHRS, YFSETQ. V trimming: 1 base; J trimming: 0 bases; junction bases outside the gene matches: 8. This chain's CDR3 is CASSLLMSGQANTGELFF. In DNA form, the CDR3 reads TGCGCCAGCAGCTTGCTGATGTCGGGACAGGCGAACACCGGGGAGCTGTTTTTT.

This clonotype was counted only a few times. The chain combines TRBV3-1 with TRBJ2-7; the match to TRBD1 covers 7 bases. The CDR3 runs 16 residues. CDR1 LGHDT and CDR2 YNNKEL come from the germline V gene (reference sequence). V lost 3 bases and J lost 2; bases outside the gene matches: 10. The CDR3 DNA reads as TGTGCCAGCAGCCAGTCGACAGGGAACTATACCTACGAGCAGTACTTC. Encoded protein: CASSQSTGNYTYEQYF.

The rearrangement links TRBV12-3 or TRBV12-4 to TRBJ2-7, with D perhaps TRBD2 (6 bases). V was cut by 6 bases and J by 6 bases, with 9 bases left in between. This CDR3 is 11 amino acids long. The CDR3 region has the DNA TGTGCCAGCAGGCGGGACGGCGAGCAGTACTTC. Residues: CASRRDGEQYF.

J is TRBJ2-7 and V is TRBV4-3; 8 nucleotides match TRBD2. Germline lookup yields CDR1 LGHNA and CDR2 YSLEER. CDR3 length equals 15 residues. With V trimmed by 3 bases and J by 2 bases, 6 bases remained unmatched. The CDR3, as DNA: TGCGCCAGCAGCCATCGCCGGGAGGGAGCCTACGAGCAGTACTTC. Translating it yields CASSHRREGAYEQYF.

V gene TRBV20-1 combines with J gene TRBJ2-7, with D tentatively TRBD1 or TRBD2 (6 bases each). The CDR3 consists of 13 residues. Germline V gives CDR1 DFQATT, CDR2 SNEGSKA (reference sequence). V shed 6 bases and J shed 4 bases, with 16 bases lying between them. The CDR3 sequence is CSAAPGANYEQYF. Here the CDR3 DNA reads TGCAGTGCGGCTCCGGGGGCGAATTACGAGCAGTACTTC.

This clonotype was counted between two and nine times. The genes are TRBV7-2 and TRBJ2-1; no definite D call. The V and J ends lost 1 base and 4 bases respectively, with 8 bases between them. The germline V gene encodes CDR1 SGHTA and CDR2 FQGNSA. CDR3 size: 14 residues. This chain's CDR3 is CASSLDHGYNEQFF. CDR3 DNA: TGTGCCAGCAGCTTAGACCACGGATACAATGAGCAGTTCTTC.

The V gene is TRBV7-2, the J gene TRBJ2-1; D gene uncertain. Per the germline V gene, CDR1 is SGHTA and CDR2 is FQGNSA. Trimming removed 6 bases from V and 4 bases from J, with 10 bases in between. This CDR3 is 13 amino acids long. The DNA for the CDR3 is TGTGCCAGCAGTAATTGGCGGTACAATGAGCAGTTCTTC. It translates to CASSNWRYNEQFF. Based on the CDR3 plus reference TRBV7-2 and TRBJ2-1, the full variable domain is GAGVSQSPSNKVTEKGKDVELRCDPISGHTALYWYRQSLGQGLEFLIYFQGNSAPDKSGLPSDRFSAERTGGSVSTLTIQRTQQEDSAVYLCASSNWRYNEQFFGPGTRLTVL.

CDR3 sequence reads: CASSKEPYREYTGELFF. Here the CDR3 DNA reads TGCGCCAGCAGCAAGGAACCGTACAGGGAATACACCGGGGAGCTGTTTTTT. The V gene is TRBV5-1, the J gene TRBJ2-2; D perhaps matches TRBD1 (6 bases). In germline, CDR1 is SGHRS, CDR2 YFSETQ. The V end was cut by 4 bases, the J end by 3 bases, with 19 bases between. This CDR3 has 17 residues.

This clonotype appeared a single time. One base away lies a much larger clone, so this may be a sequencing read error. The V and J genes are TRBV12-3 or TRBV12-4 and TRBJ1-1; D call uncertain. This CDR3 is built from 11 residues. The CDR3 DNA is TGTCCCAGCACGGTGAACACTGAAGCTTTCTTT. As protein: CPSTVNTEAFF.

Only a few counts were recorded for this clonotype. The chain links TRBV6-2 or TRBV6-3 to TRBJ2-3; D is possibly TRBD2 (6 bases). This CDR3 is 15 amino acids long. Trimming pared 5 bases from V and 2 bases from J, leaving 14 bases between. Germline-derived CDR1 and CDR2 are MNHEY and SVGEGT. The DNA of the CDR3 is TGTGCCAGCAGTGATCGGGAGTGGTCCACAGATACGCAGTATTTT. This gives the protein CASSDREWSTDTQYF.

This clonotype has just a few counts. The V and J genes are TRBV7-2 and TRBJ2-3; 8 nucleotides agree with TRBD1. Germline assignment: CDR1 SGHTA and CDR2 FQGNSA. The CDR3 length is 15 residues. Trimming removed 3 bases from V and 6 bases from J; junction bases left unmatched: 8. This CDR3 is CASSFGDRRSDTQYF. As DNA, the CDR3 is TGTGCCAGCAGCTTCGGGGACAGGCGTTCGGATACGCAGTATTTT.

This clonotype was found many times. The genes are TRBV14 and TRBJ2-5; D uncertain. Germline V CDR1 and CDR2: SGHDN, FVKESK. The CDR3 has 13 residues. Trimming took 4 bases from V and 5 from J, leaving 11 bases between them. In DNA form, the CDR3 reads TGTGCCAGCAGCCTTCAGCTCGGGGAGACCCAGTACTTC. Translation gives CASSLQLGETQYF.

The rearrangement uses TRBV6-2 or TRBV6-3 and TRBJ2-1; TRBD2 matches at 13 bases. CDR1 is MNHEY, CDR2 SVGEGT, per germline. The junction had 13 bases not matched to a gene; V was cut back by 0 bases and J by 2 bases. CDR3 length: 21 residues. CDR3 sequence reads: CASSYSGGGTSGTYTYNEQFF. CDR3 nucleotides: TGTGCCAGCAGTTACTCGGGGGGGGGGACTAGCGGGACTTATACCTACAATGAGCAGTTCTTC.

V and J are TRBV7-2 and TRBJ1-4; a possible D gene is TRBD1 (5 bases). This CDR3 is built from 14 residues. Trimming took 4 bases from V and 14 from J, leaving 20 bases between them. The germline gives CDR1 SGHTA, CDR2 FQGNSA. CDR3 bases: TGTGCCAGCAGCTCCCCGCGACTAGCGGGGGACCTGTTTTTT. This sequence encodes CASSSPRLAGDLFF.

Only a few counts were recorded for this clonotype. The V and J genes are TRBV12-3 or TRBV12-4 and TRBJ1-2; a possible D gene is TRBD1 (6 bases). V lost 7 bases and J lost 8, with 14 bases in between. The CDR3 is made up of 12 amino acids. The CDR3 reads CASTYGGRGYTF. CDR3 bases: TGTGCCAGCACCTACGGGGGGCGCGGCTACACCTTC.